This TCR beta chain derives from a study of CD8+CD57+ T cells in acquired aplastic anemia. Background on the study: The sorted CD4+ and CD8+ cells yielded an average about 3.3 ug of DNA. Read counts for CD4+ cells (from healthy donors) averaged around 11 million. Overall study results and limits: In common between the patients and the controls were some 28 CD8+ CDR3 sequences. Patients showed no significant difference from controls in CD8+ Simpson's diversity.

Researchers used genomic DNA as the template to profile TCR beta VDJ and CDR3. TCRdb reprocessed the reads via MiXCR and lists one record per CDR3 protein. Counted here are 350,000 to 450,000 distinct CDR3 sequences, 60% to 80% occurring once; the ten biggest clones make up 3% to 5%. This clonotype was counted many times. Antigen: not known. Trimming shortened V by 6 bases and J by 2 bases, and 11 bases separated the two germline ends. CDR1 MGHDK and CDR2 SYGVNS come from the germline V gene. This CDR3 spans 14 amino acids. What was sequenced was sorted CD4+, CD8+, or CD8+CD57+ T cells (not recorded which) from PBMCs. This sequence originates from a human donor in good health, serving as a control. V is TRBV25-1 and J is TRBJ1-3; D perhaps matches TRBD1 (6 bases). The CDR3 DNA reads as TGTGCCAGCAGCCCACAGGGAGCTGGAAACACCATATATTTT. It encodes CASSPQGAGNTIYF.